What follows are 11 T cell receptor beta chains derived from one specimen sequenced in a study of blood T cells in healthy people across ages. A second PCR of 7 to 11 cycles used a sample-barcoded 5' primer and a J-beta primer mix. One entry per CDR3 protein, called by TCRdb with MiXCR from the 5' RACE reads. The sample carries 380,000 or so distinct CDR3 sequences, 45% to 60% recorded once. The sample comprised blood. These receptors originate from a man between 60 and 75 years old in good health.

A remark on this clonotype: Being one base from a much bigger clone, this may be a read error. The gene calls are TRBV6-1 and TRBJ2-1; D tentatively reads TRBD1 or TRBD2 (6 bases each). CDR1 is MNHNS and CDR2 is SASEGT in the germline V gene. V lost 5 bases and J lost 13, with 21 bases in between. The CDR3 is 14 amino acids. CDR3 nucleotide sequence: TGTGCCAGCAGTCTGGGGGGCGCGAAAGAGACCCAGTTCTTC. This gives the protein CASSLGGAKETQFF.

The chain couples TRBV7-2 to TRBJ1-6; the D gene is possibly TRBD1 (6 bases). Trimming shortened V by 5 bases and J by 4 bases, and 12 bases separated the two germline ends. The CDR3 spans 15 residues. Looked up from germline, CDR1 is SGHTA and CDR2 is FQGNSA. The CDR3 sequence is CASSPPQGYNSPLHF. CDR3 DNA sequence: TGTGCCAGCAGCCCTCCACAGGGTTATAATTCACCCCTCCACTTT.

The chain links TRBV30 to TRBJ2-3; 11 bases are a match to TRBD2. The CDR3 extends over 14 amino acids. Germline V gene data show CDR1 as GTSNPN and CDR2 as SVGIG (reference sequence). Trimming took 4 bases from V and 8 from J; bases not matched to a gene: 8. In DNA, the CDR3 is TGTGCCTGGAAAGGTAGCGGGAGGGCCGGTACGCAGTATTTT. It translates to CAWKGSGRAGTQYF.

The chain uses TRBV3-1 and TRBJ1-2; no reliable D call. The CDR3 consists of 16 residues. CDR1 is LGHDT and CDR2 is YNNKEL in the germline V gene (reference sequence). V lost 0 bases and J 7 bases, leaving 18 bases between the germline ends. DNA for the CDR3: TGTGCCAGCAGCCAAGAGGGCCGCAGCCGGGATGGTGGCTACACCTTC. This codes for CASSQEGRSRDGGYTF.

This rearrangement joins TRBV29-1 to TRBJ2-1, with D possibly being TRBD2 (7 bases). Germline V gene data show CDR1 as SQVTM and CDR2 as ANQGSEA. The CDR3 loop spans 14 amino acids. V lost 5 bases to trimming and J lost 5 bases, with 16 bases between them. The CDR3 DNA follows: TGCAGCGTTAAACAGGGAGGGTGGAACAATGAGCAGTTCTTC. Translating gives CSVKQGGWNNEQFF.

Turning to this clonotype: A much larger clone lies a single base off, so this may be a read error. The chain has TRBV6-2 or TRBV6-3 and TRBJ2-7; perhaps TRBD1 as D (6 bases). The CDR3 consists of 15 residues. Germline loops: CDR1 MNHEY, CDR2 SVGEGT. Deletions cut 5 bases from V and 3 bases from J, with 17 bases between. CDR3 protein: CASSGPGTRDYEQYF. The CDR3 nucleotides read TGTGCCAGCAGTGGCCCCGGGACAAGGGACTACGAGCAGTACTTC.

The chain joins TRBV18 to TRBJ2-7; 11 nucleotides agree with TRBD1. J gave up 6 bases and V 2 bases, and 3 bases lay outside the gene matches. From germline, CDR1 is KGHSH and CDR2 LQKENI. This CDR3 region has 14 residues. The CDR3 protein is CASSPAGQGGEQYF. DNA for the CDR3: TGTGCCAGCTCACCAGCGGGACAGGGGGGCGAGCAGTACTTC.

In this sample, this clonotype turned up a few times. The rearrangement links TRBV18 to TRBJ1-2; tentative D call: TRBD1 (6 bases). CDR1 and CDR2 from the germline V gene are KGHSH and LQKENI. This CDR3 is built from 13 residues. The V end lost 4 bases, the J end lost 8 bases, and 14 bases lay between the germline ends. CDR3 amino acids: CASSRSRGEGYTF. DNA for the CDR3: TGTGCCAGCTCACGATCCAGGGGAGAGGGCTACACCTTC.

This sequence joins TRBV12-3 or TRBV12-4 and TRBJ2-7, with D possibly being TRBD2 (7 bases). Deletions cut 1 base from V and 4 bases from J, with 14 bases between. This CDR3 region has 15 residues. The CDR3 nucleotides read TGTGCCAGCAGTTTAGGGGGGGGCTACTCGTACGAGCAGTACTTC. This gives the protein CASSLGGGYSYEQYF.

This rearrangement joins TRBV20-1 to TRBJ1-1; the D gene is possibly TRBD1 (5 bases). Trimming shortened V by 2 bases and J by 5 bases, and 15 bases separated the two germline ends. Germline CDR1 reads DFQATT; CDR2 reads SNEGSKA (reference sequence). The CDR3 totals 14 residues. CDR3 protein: CSARTPWGETEAFF. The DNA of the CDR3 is TGCAGTGCTAGAACACCGTGGGGGGAGACTGAAGCTTTCTTT.

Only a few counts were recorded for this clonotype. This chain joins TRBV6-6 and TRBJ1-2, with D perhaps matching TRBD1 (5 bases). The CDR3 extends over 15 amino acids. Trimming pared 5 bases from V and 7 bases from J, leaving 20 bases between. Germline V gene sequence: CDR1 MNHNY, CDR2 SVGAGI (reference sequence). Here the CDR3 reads CASSARQARGTGYTF. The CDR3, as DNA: TGTGCCAGCAGTGCCCGGCAGGCCCGGGGCACTGGCTACACCTTC.